This T cell receptor (beta chain) emerged from a study of molecular identifiers for immune sequencing clone quantification. This CDR3 comprises 15 residues. TCRdb reanalysed the PCR reads using MiXCR and keeps one entry per CDR3 protein. The table shows about 640,000 distinct CDR3 sequences, with 20% occurring only once. Naive CD8 T cells underwent sorting with the CD8+CD4-CCR7+CD45RA+ definition. This receptor was obtained from a human donor in good health. Some libraries in this study had Jurkat cell RNA spiked in. Sequencing was carried out using naive CD8+ T cells from blood, with Jurkat cell RNA spiked in. Subset of the sample: FACS-sorted CD8+CD4-CCR7+CD45RA+ naive T cells. The chain carries TRBV21-1 and TRBJ1-5; the table's D call TRBD1 went unverified against the DNA. TRBV21-1 is labeled a pseudogene. The CDR3 DNA is TGTGCCAGCAGCAAAGGGACAGGGGAGTGTCAGCCCCGGCATTTT. Amino acids: CASSKGTGECQPRHF.